One T cell receptor (beta chain) is described in this entry. The data are from a study of blood T cell repertoires in COVID-19. This CDR3 comprises 15 residues. Per germline, CDR1 LGHDT and CDR2 YNNKEL (reference sequence). V shed 0 bases and J 4 bases; nucleotides not matched to a gene: 2. Repertoires were generated with immunoSEQ multiplex PCR, while TCRdb's copy carries only in-frame clones and drops some. The sample has 180,000 or so clones; more than 75% are singletons. This TCR derives from a person aged 70 to 80 with COVID-19, enrolled during active disease. The V and J genes are TRBV3-1 (or the pseudogene TRBV3-2) and TRBJ2-2; TRBD1 matches at 7 bases. The sequenced sample consisted of peripheral blood. In nucleotides, the CDR3 is TGTGCCAGCAGCCAAGATCCAGGGGGCACCGGGGAGCTGTTTTTT. This gives the protein CASSQDPGGTGELFF.